The rows below give T cell receptor beta chains drawn from one sample of a study of cytotoxic CD8 clonotypes in ibrutinib-treated CLL. Repertoires were generated with immunoSEQ multiplex PCR, while TCRdb's copy carries only in-frame clones and drops some. The sample lists about 160,000 clones, approximately 91% occurring once. The source material was PBMCs, sampled at disease progression, from a patient treated with ibrutinib. These TCRs come from a human donor with chronic lymphocytic leukemia. Both conserved end residues are part of each CDR3. Fields, in order: J gene, CDR3 length, clone size, D gene, V gene, CDR3 DNA, CDR3 protein. D genes are given only for firm matches. Size tells how often a clone was seen (once, few, many) or the class of an expanded clone, and some rows leave it out.

j_call: TRBJ1-4; cdr3_length: 13; clone_size: .; d_call: TRBD1; v_call: TRBV2; cdr3_nt: TGTGCCAGCAGGGGGACAGGGGTTGAAAAACTGTTTTTT; cdr3_aa: CASRGTGVEKLFF
j_call: TRBJ2-2; cdr3_length: 14; clone_size: .; d_call: .; v_call: TRBV27; cdr3_nt: TGTGCCAGCAGTTTTGGTAGCGTCACCGGGGAGCTGTTTTTT; cdr3_aa: CASSFGSVTGELFF
j_call: TRBJ2-7; cdr3_length: 18; clone_size: .; d_call: TRBD1; v_call: TRBV28; cdr3_nt: TGTGCCAGCAGCACCGGACAGGGCTTATTCTTAAGCTCCTACGAGCAGTACTTC; cdr3_aa: CASSTGQGLFLSSYEQYF
j_call: TRBJ2-1; cdr3_length: 16; clone_size: .; d_call: .; v_call: TRBV5-6; cdr3_nt: TGTGCCAGCAGCTTAGGGGCGGGTCCCTTCTACAATGAGCAGTTCTTC; cdr3_aa: CASSLGAGPFYNEQFF
j_call: TRBJ2-5; cdr3_length: 16; clone_size: few; d_call: TRBD1; v_call: TRBV5-1; cdr3_nt: TGCGCCAGCAGCTTGGGCGGACAGGGGGCTTCGGAGACCCAGTACTTC; cdr3_aa: CASSLGGQGASETQYF
j_call: TRBJ2-1; cdr3_length: 15; clone_size: .; d_call: TRBD1; v_call: TRBV2; cdr3_nt: TGTGCCAGCAGCCCGGGACAGGGAACCTACAATGAGCAGTTCTTC; cdr3_aa: CASSPGQGTYNEQFF
j_call: TRBJ1-1; cdr3_length: 12; clone_size: .; d_call: .; v_call: TRBV7-3; cdr3_nt: TGTGCCAGCAGCTTAGGCCCCGGGGACGCTTTCTTT; cdr3_aa: CASSLGPGDAFF
j_call: TRBJ2-5; cdr3_length: 13; clone_size: once; d_call: .; v_call: TRBV5-1; cdr3_nt: TGCGCCAGCAGCTTGGGGCTCGGGGAGGCCCAGTACTTC; cdr3_aa: CASSLGLGEAQYF
j_call: TRBJ2-7; cdr3_length: 15; clone_size: .; d_call: TRBD1; v_call: TRBV19; cdr3_nt: TGTGCCAGTAGTAGCAGGGCAGGGGGAAAGGGCGAGCAGTACTTC; cdr3_aa: CASSSRAGGKGEQYF
j_call: TRBJ2-1; cdr3_length: 15; clone_size: .; d_call: .; v_call: TRBV29-1; cdr3_nt: TGCAGCGTCCGCGTCGGGATGGTCAGGGGAAAATTATGGTTCTTC; cdr3_aa: CSVRVGMVRGKLWFF
j_call: TRBJ2-3; cdr3_length: 16; clone_size: .; d_call: TRBD2; v_call: TRBV6-6; cdr3_nt: TGTGCCAGCAGTTACGTCCGGGCTAGCGGGAGTGATACGCAGTATTTT; cdr3_aa: CASSYVRASGSDTQYF
j_call: TRBJ2-2; cdr3_length: 13; clone_size: .; d_call: .; v_call: TRBV6-5; cdr3_nt: TGTGCCAGCAGCCGTTACCACACCGGGGAGCTGTTTTTT; cdr3_aa: CASSRYHTGELFF
j_call: TRBJ2-2; cdr3_length: 17; clone_size: .; d_call: .; v_call: TRBV7-3; cdr3_nt: TGTGCCAGCAGCTTAACAGCGGGCGCTGAGAACACCGGGGAGCTGTTTTTT; cdr3_aa: CASSLTAGAENTGELFF
j_call: TRBJ1-5; cdr3_length: 17; clone_size: .; d_call: TRBD1; v_call: TRBV28; cdr3_nt: TGTGCCAGCAGTTTACCCATTGGGACAGGGGGCAATCAGCCCCAGCATTTT; cdr3_aa: CASSLPIGTGGNQPQHF
j_call: TRBJ2-3; cdr3_length: 15; clone_size: once; d_call: TRBD1; v_call: TRBV5-6; cdr3_nt: TGTGCCAGCAGCTTGTGGGACAGAAACACAGATACGCAGTATTTT; cdr3_aa: CASSLWDRNTDTQYF
j_call: TRBJ1-2; cdr3_length: 15; clone_size: .; d_call: TRBD1; v_call: TRBV13; cdr3_nt: TGTGCCAGCAGCTCCCGTGACAGGGAAAAATATGGCTACACCTTC; cdr3_aa: CASSSRDREKYGYTF
j_call: TRBJ2-7; cdr3_length: 15; clone_size: once; d_call: TRBD2; v_call: TRBV19; cdr3_nt: TGTGCCAGTAGTAATCGGGGGGAACCTCACTACGAGCAGTACTTC; cdr3_aa: CASSNRGEPHYEQYF
j_call: TRBJ2-7; cdr3_length: 15; clone_size: .; d_call: TRBD1; v_call: TRBV7-9; cdr3_nt: TGTGCCAGCAGCTTAGGGGACAGTCTCCGGGACGAGCAGTACTTC; cdr3_aa: CASSLGDSLRDEQYF
j_call: TRBJ1-5; cdr3_length: 16; clone_size: .; d_call: TRBD1; v_call: TRBV30; cdr3_nt: TGTGCCTGGAGTGTACCGGGACAGGGGTTTTATCAGCCCCAGCATTTT; cdr3_aa: CAWSVPGQGFYQPQHF
j_call: TRBJ2-7; cdr3_length: 18; clone_size: .; d_call: TRBD2; v_call: TRBV7-2; cdr3_nt: TGTGCCAGCAGCTTACATCCTCCGGGACTAGCGGGCTCCTACGAGCAGTACTTC; cdr3_aa: CASSLHPPGLAGSYEQYF
j_call: TRBJ2-5; cdr3_length: 19; clone_size: .; d_call: TRBD1; v_call: TRBV10-1; cdr3_nt: TGCGCCAGCAGTGATATACGCGGACCGGGACAGGGGATCATAGAGACCCAGTACTTC; cdr3_aa: CASSDIRGPGQGIIETQYF
j_call: TRBJ2-5; cdr3_length: 12; clone_size: once; d_call: .; v_call: TRBV5-1; cdr3_nt: TGCGCCAGCAGCGTGGGGTTGGAGACCCAGTACTTC; cdr3_aa: CASSVGLETQYF
j_call: TRBJ2-5; cdr3_length: 18; clone_size: .; d_call: .; v_call: TRBV5-1; cdr3_nt: TGCGCCAGCAGCTCGCTAAAGGCAGGGGTTGGCGACCAAGAGACCCAGTACTTC; cdr3_aa: CASSSLKAGVGDQETQYF
j_call: TRBJ2-7; cdr3_length: 13; clone_size: .; d_call: TRBD1; v_call: TRBV6-1; cdr3_nt: TGTGCCAGCTCAGGACAGGGGAAAACTTGGGAGTACTTC; cdr3_aa: CASSGQGKTWEYF
j_call: TRBJ2-7; cdr3_length: 14; clone_size: .; d_call: .; v_call: TRBV6-5; cdr3_nt: TGTGCCAGCAGTTACTCGCCCGCGGGTTACGAGCAGTACTTC; cdr3_aa: CASSYSPAGYEQYF
j_call: TRBJ2-1; cdr3_length: 14; clone_size: .; d_call: .; v_call: TRBV19; cdr3_nt: TGTGCCAGTAGTTTTGGACAGATTTACAATGAGCAGTTCTTC; cdr3_aa: CASSFGQIYNEQFF
j_call: TRBJ2-7; cdr3_length: 14; clone_size: .; d_call: .; v_call: TRBV4-3; cdr3_nt: TGCGCCAGCAGCCAAGACCCGGGGACCTACGAGCAGTACTTC; cdr3_aa: CASSQDPGTYEQYF
j_call: TRBJ2-7; cdr3_length: 15; clone_size: .; d_call: .; v_call: TRBV27; cdr3_nt: TGTGCCAGCAGTTTATATGGGGGGATCTCCTACGAGCAGTACTTC; cdr3_aa: CASSLYGGISYEQYF
j_call: TRBJ2-2; cdr3_length: 18; clone_size: .; d_call: TRBD2; v_call: TRBV12-5; cdr3_nt: TGTGCTAGTGGTTTGGAGCGCAATACGGGAGGCAACACCGGGGAGCTGTTTTTT; cdr3_aa: CASGLERNTGGNTGELFF
j_call: TRBJ1-2; cdr3_length: 13; clone_size: .; d_call: TRBD1; v_call: TRBV9; cdr3_nt: TGTGCCAGCAGCGTAGGACAGGGGGATGGCTACACCTTC; cdr3_aa: CASSVGQGDGYTF
j_call: TRBJ2-1; cdr3_length: 17; clone_size: .; d_call: .; v_call: TRBV4-3; cdr3_nt: TGCGCCAGCAGCCCGTCAGGAAGGGTTTGGGGATACAATGAGCAGTTCTTC; cdr3_aa: CASSPSGRVWGYNEQFF
j_call: TRBJ2-5; cdr3_length: 14; clone_size: .; d_call: TRBD2; v_call: TRBV7-2; cdr3_nt: TGTGCCAGCAGCCTGAGGGGAGGGGAAGAGACCCAGTACTTC; cdr3_aa: CASSLRGGEETQYF
j_call: TRBJ2-1; cdr3_length: 16; clone_size: .; d_call: .; v_call: TRBV11-2; cdr3_nt: TGTGCCAGCAGCTTAGTATGGGGACTTAACTACAATGAGCAGTTCTTC; cdr3_aa: CASSLVWGLNYNEQFF
j_call: TRBJ2-3; cdr3_length: 14; clone_size: .; d_call: .; v_call: TRBV2; cdr3_nt: TGTGCCAGCAGTTCGGGACGCCGCACAGATACGCAGTATTTT; cdr3_aa: CASSSGRRTDTQYF
j_call: TRBJ1-1; cdr3_length: 15; clone_size: .; d_call: TRBD1; v_call: TRBV28; cdr3_nt: TGTGCCAGCAGTCCAGGGGGTCGGGAGGACACTGAAGCTTTCTTT; cdr3_aa: CASSPGGREDTEAFF
j_call: TRBJ2-7; cdr3_length: 11; clone_size: .; d_call: .; v_call: TRBV7-9; cdr3_nt: TGTGCCAGCAGCGTTGACTACGAGCAGTACTTC; cdr3_aa: CASSVDYEQYF
j_call: TRBJ2-1; cdr3_length: 14; clone_size: .; d_call: TRBD2; v_call: TRBV7-3; cdr3_nt: TGTGCCAGCAGCTTAGCGGGAGCATCAAATGAGCAGTTCTTC; cdr3_aa: CASSLAGASNEQFF
j_call: TRBJ2-5; cdr3_length: 14; clone_size: .; d_call: .; v_call: TRBV5-1; cdr3_nt: TGCGCCAGCAGCTTGGTAGGGGGTCAAGAGACCCAGTACTTC; cdr3_aa: CASSLVGGQETQYF
j_call: TRBJ2-6; cdr3_length: 15; clone_size: .; d_call: .; v_call: TRBV6-1; cdr3_nt: TGTGCCAGCAGTGAAAGAGTGTCTGGGGCCAACGTCCTGACTTTC; cdr3_aa: CASSERVSGANVLTF
j_call: TRBJ1-2; cdr3_length: 15; clone_size: .; d_call: .; v_call: TRBV27; cdr3_nt: TGTGCCAGCAGTTTGGGGCCGTTAGTTGAATATGGCTACACCTTC; cdr3_aa: CASSLGPLVEYGYTF